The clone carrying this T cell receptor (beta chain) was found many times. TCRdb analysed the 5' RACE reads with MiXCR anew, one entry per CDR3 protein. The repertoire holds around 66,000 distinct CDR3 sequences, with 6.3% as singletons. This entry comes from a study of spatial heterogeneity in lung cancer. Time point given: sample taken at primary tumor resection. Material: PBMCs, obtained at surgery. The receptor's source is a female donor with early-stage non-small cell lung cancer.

This chain's CDR3 is CASSFEGLTGELFF. The DNA of the CDR3 is TGTGCCAGCAGTTTCGAGGGGTTAACCGGGGAGCTGTTTTTT. The V and J genes are TRBV28 and TRBJ2-2; D could derive from TRBD1 or TRBD2 (5 bases each). This CDR3 region has 14 residues. Germline V gene sequence: CDR1 MDHEN, CDR2 SYDVKM. The V end was cut by 3 bases, the J end by 5 bases, with 10 bases between.